This record concerns one TCR beta chain sequence. Its target is not known. Germline is not matched at one junction end, which may reflect a read error. The sample belongs to a study of OX40 agonist ivuxolimab in advanced cancers. The overall study: People who had prior anti-PD-1, anti-PD-L1 or anti-CTLA-4 therapy could take part, and under 45% had some. Study results and caveats: Among the lowest peripheral clonal expansion occurred in 0.1-3.0 mg/kg partial responders.

Clones were sequenced by immunoSEQ multiplex PCR, and TCRdb holds only the in-frame ones, with some missing. The sample carries 67,000 or so clones, just over 85% recorded once. Per the germline V gene, CDR1 is SGHDT and CDR2 is YYEEEE. This CDR3 is 18 amino acids long. The rearrangement joins TRBV5-6 to TRBJ2-5; the D gene could be TRBD1 or TRBD2 (5 bases each). The sequences come from CD4+ or CD8+ T cells sorted from blood, collected in a trial of the OX40 agonist ivuxolimab. This clonotype was sampled from an adult with an advanced solid tumor such as melanoma, head and neck, liver or kidney cancer. DNA for the CDR3: TGTACCAGCAGCTGGGGGTTTATGGCGTGGACCGGACAAGAGACCCAGTACTTC. This translates into CTSSWGFMAWTGQETQYF.